A selection of T cell receptor beta chains follows, all from one sample in a study of cytomegalovirus exposure and HLA in healthy donors. Using immunoSEQ multiplex PCR, the repertoire was profiled, and TCRdb retains in-frame clones only, with some absent. The data contain 90,000 to 130,000 clones, just over 75% of them singletons. The sequenced sample was PBMCs. Receptors were obtained from a man aged 25-45 years in good health and CMV-seropositive. Each CDR3 is given with its conserved first and last residue. A D gene is named only where the DNA matches it firmly. A row's size may be missing; if present it is once, few, many or a size class.

>TRBV19|-|-|TRBJ1-6
CASSPRGYNSPLHF
TGTGCCAGTAGTCCCAGGGGCTATAATTCACCCCTCCACTTT
>TRBV28|-|-|TRBJ2-2
CASKGGTVRTGELFF
TGTGCCAGCAAAGGGGGGACAGTTCGGACCGGGGAGCTGTTTTTT
>TRBV27|-|-|TRBJ1-3
CASSLSLGGGNTIYF
TGTGCCAGCAGTTTAAGCTTAGGAGGGGGAAACACCATATATTTT
>TRBV7-9|TRBD1|-|TRBJ2-3
CASRLGQGGLGDTQYF
TGTGCCAGCAGACTGGGACAGGGGGGACTTGGAGATACGCAGTATTTT
>TRBV6-5|-|few|TRBJ1-1
CASTQGLNTEAFF
TGTGCCAGCACTCAGGGATTGAACACTGAAGCTTTCTTT
>TRBV9|-|once|TRBJ2-5
CASSSPPSKGQETQYF
TGTGCCAGCAGCTCCCCGCCTAGCAAAGGGCAAGAGACCCAGTACTTC
>TRBV6-6|TRBD1|-|TRBJ2-7
CASSLPGQASYEQYF
TGTGCCAGCAGCCTTCCGGGACAGGCCTCCTACGAGCAGTACTTC
>TRBV4-1|-|-|TRBJ2-5
CASSQVAGGVKETQYF
TGCGCCAGCAGCCAAGTAGCCGGGGGTGTTAAAGAGACCCAGTACTTC
>TRBV5-1|TRBD1|once|TRBJ2-1
CASSIQDRDKFF
TGCGCCAGCAGCATCCAGGACAGGGATAAGTTCTTC
>TRBV27|TRBD2|few|TRBJ2-1
CASSGLAGAPAYNEQFF
TGTGCCAGCAGTGGACTAGCGGGGGCCCCGGCCTACAATGAGCAGTTCTTC
>TRBV5-1|-|-|TRBJ2-1
CASSLGSSYNEQFF
TGCGCCAGCAGCTTGGGGAGCTCCTACAATGAGCAGTTCTTC
>TRBV7-3|-|-|TRBJ2-5
CASSLGGQETQYF
TGTGCCAGCAGCTTAGGGGGGCAAGAGACCCAGTACTTC
>TRBV18|TRBD1|-|TRBJ2-3
CASSLGTGRTDTQYF
TGTGCCAGCTCACTCGGGACAGGGAGGACAGATACGCAGTATTTT
>TRBV2|TRBD1|-|TRBJ2-7
CASSRQGLRNEQYF
TGTGCCAGCAGTCGACAGGGGTTGAGGAACGAGCAGTACTTC
>TRBV15|-|-|TRBJ2-1
CATSSGIQVNEQFF
TGTGCCACCAGCAGTGGTATACAGGTCAATGAGCAGTTCTTC
>TRBV4-3|-|-|TRBJ2-5
CASSNSGGLQETQYF
TGCGCCAGCAGCAACAGTGGGGGACTCCAAGAGACCCAGTACTTC
>TRBV7-8|TRBD2|medium-sized|TRBJ2-5
CASSLELAGETQYF
TGTGCCAGCAGCTTAGAACTAGCGGGTGAGACCCAGTACTTC
>TRBV27|-|-|TRBJ2-7
CASSINRQGGRYF
TGTGCCAGCAGTATAAATCGACAGGGAGGACGGTACTTC
>TRBV9|-|few|TRBJ2-3
CASSDLRGGDTQYF
TGTGCCAGCAGTGACCTAAGGGGGGGGGATACGCAGTATTTT
>TRBV6-1|-|-|TRBJ2-7
CASSDTRARGGGLFYEQYF
TGTGCCAGCAGTGATACTCGGGCAAGAGGGGGGGGGCTTTTCTACGAGCAGTACTTC
>TRBV19|-|-|TRBJ1-5
CASSHPGGGASVSNQPQHF
TGTGCCAGTAGCCACCCGGGAGGGGGGGCTTCTGTTAGCAATCAGCCCCAGCATTTT
>TRBV18|TRBD1|once|TRBJ1-6
CASSPGQGNSPLHF
TGTGCCAGCTCACCCGGACAGGGGAATTCACCCCTCCACTTT
>TRBV7-7|-|-|TRBJ2-3
CASSRGAGPFTDTQYF
TGTGCTAGCAGCCGGGGGGCGGGGCCTTTCACAGATACGCAGTATTTT
>TRBV10-3|TRBD1|-|TRBJ1-5
CATTDRGGNQPQHF
TGTGCCACAACGGACAGGGGAGGCAATCAGCCCCAGCATTTT
>TRBV4-3|-|-|TRBJ2-7
CASSQENGKYEQYF
TGCGCCAGCAGCCAAGAAAACGGGAAGTACGAGCAGTACTTC
>TRBV4-3|-|-|TRBJ1-2
CASSQDSLLLNGYTF
TGCGCCAGCAGCCAAGATAGCCTCCTGCTCAATGGCTACACCTTC
>TRBV28|TRBD2|-|TRBJ2-5
CASSGGTSGAETQYF
TGTGCCAGCAGTGGGGGGACTAGCGGGGCAGAGACCCAGTACTTC
>TRBV11-2|TRBD2|-|TRBJ2-1
CASSLGPGGGYNEQFF
TGTGCCAGCAGCTTAGGTCCGGGGGGAGGGTACAATGAGCAGTTCTTC
>TRBV2|-|few|TRBJ2-7
CASSEGRVSYEQYF
TGTGCCAGCAGTGAGGGCAGAGTCTCCTACGAGCAGTACTTC
>TRBV6-1|-|-|TRBJ1-2
CASSETEGYTF
TGTGCCAGCAGTGAAACGGAGGGCTACACCTTC
>TRBV10-3|TRBD1|-|TRBJ1-1
CAISETGTGFWGPGNTEAFF
TGTGCCATCAGTGAGACTGGGACAGGGTTTTGGGGACCGGGAAACACTGAAGCTTTCTTT
>TRBV27|-|few|TRBJ1-2
CASRPTANYGYTF
TGTGCCAGCAGACCGACAGCTAACTATGGCTACACCTTC
>TRBV7-9|-|-|TRBJ1-5
CASSLEGDQPQHF
TGTGCCAGCAGCTTAGAAGGGGATCAGCCCCAGCATTTT
>TRBV5-8|TRBD1|-|TRBJ1-5
CASEMGSRQGNNGNQPQHF
TGTGCCAGCGAGATGGGATCTCGACAGGGTAATAACGGCAATCAGCCCCAGCATTTT
>TRBV7-9|TRBD2|-|TRBJ2-7
CASSLGTSDEQYF
TGTGCCAGCAGCTTAGGGACTAGCGACGAGCAGTACTTC
>TRBV11-2|-|-|TRBJ2-3
CASSLGSSDTQYF
TGTGCCAGCAGCTTAGGGTCTAGCGACACGCAGTATTTT
>TRBV30|TRBD2|-|TRBJ2-2
CAWSETSGGPWGTGELFF
TGTGCCTGGAGTGAAACTAGCGGGGGGCCCTGGGGCACCGGGGAGCTGTTTTTT
>TRBV27|TRBD1|-|TRBJ2-7
CASSLVLARTGLPYEQYF
TGTGCCAGCAGTTTAGTTTTGGCGCGGACAGGGCTTCCCTACGAGCAGTACTTC
>TRBV28|TRBD1|-|TRBJ1-2
CASSVYPGGNYGYTF
TGTGCCAGCAGTGTTTACCCAGGGGGCAACTATGGCTACACCTTC
>TRBV5-1|-|once|TRBJ1-6
CASSNRGGEINSPLHF
TGCGCCAGCAGCAACCGCGGGGGAGAGATTAATTCACCCCTCCACTTT
>TRBV7-9|-|once|TRBJ1-2
CASSPGAVFMGYTF
TGTGCCAGCAGTCCAGGGGCCGTCTTTATGGGATACACCTTC
>TRBV9|TRBD2|-|TRBJ2-5
CASSVQSLAGGMETQYF
TGTGCCAGCAGCGTACAATCCCTAGCGGGGGGTATGGAGACCCAGTACTTC
>TRBV2|TRBD1|-|TRBJ2-7
CASSDSRWGQGSYEQYF
TGTGCCAGCAGTGACAGCCGTTGGGGACAGGGCTCCTACGAGCAGTACTTC
>TRBV7-9|-|-|TRBJ2-7
CAIWEGGPYEQYF
TGTGCCATCTGGGAGGGGGGCCCCTACGAGCAGTACTTC
>TRBV7-2|-|-|TRBJ1-6
CASSQESGLGSSPLHF
TGTGCCAGCAGCCAAGAAAGTGGCCTTGGGAGTTCACCCCTCCACTTT
>TRBV5-4|TRBD1|once|TRBJ2-7
CASNFHRGDEQYF
TGTGCCAGCAACTTCCACAGGGGCGACGAGCAGTACTTC
>TRBV10-2|-|-|TRBJ1-4
CASMSEATNEKLFF
TGCGCCAGCATGTCGGAGGCAACTAATGAAAAACTGTTTTTT
>TRBV4-3|-|-|TRBJ2-1
CASSQGLALSEQFF
TGCGCCAGCAGCCAAGGCTTGGCTCTCTCTGAGCAGTTCTTC
>TRBV4-3|-|-|TRBJ1-1
CASSPFSVNTEAFF
TGCGCCAGCAGCCCGTTTTCAGTGAACACTGAAGCTTTCTTT
>TRBV29-1|TRBD1|few|TRBJ2-7
CSVGGQGGVEQYF
TGCAGCGTTGGAGGACAGGGGGGAGTCGAGCAGTACTTC